The present TCR beta chain was sequenced within a study of blood T cell repertoires in COVID-19. In its sample, this clone was seen once. Only in-frame clones appear in the TCRdb table, and some are missing; sequencing was by immunoSEQ multiplex PCR. Of roughly 250,000 clones in the sample, roughly 85% were seen once. This CDR3 has 13 residues. The V gene's germline CDR1 is GTSNPN and CDR2 SVGIG (reference sequence). The germline V and J ends were trimmed by 1 base and 2 bases, with 8 bases remaining between them. Two negative PCRs, clearance, or symptom resolution were required of recovered Cohort 3 donors.

The source is a woman in her 50s who had recovered from COVID-19. The material sequenced was PBMCs or T cells enriched from blood (not recorded which). The chain links TRBV30 to TRBJ1-2; no clear D gene. CDR3 nucleotides: TGTGCCTGGAGTGATGGAGGAAACTATGGCTACACCTTC. Residues: CAWSDGGNYGYTF.